This T cell receptor beta chain was captured by sequencing in a study of CD8 T cells in Susac syndrome. With 0 bases clipped from V and 1 base from J, the junction kept 7 bases outside the gene matches. The CDR3 is made up of 18 amino acids. In germline, CDR1 is LGHNA, CDR2 YNFKEQ. A quantity of roughly 0.5 to 1 ug RNA underwent reverse transcription using random hexamers. The immunoSEQ assay covered 54 Vbeta and 13 Jbeta segments for CDR3. TCRdb passed the immunoSEQ multiplex PCR reads through MiXCR, listing each CDR3 protein once. The sample lists roughly 80,000 distinct CDR3 sequences, approximately 94% occurring once.

This chain links TRBV4-2 with TRBJ2-1; 9 bases agree with TRBD1. The sequence derives from a human donor with Susac syndrome. Sequencing input: CD4+ T cells from PBMCs. As DNA, the CDR3 is TGTGCCAGCAGCCAAGATTTGGGACAGGGAATATCCTACAATGAGCAGTTCTTC. This encodes CASSQDLGQGISYNEQFF.